One sample yielded the 30 T cell receptor beta chains listed below, sequenced in a study of lung T cells in sarcoidosis with Löfgren's syndrome (dated by TCRdb to about 2017). Data came from an Illumina MiSeq. The public reads were run again by TCRdb, first through fastp at Q25 and then through MiXCR, and only productive beta chains were kept. Every entry covers one CDR3 protein and lists the most common genes and DNA from its rows. The sample includes approximately 20,000 distinct CDR3 sequences, with 21% observed a single time. The leading ten clones occupy less than 0.95% of the sample. Sequenced: CD4+ T cells from bronchoalveolar lavage. These receptors came from a human donor with sarcoidosis (Löfgren's syndrome or another form), or a control subject (not recorded which).

Many counts were recorded for this clonotype. The chain carries TRBV20-1 and TRBJ2-6; D possibly corresponds to TRBD1 (6 bases). The CDR3 runs to 16 residues. Looked up from germline, CDR1 is DFQATT and CDR2 is SNEGSKA (reference sequence). Trimming removed 0 bases at V and 4 bases at J, with 13 bases between. The CDR3 DNA reads as TGCAGTGCTAGAGATTCAGGGGTCTTGGGGGCCAACGTCCTGACTTTC. This sequence encodes CSARDSGVLGANVLTF.

By share, this clonotype counts as medium-sized. This chain joins TRBV20-1 and TRBJ2-3; unclear D gene. CDR3 length: 11 residues. Trimming left V 6 bases short and J 4 bases short, with 8 bases between. From germline, CDR1 is DFQATT and CDR2 SNEGSKA (reference sequence). CDR3 region: CSAKGPDTQYF. CDR3 DNA sequence: TGCAGTGCCAAAGGTCCAGATACGCAGTATTTT.

This clonotype was detected only a few times. Possible read error: a much larger clone is one base away. This chain uses TRBV6-1 with TRBJ1-1, with D unclear. The CDR3 extends over 11 amino acids. V lost 11 bases and J 4 bases, leaving 11 bases between the germline ends. From germline, CDR1 is MNHNS and CDR2 SASEGT. As DNA, the CDR3 is TGTGCCGGCGGGGAAGGCACTGAAGCTTTCTTT. This codes for CAGGEGTEAFF.

The table lists this clonotype with many counts. The CDR3 DNA sequence: TGCGCCAGCAGCCAAGATCTGATAGGAGGCCCTGGGGATGAGCAGTTCTTC. This codes for CASSQDLIGGPGDEQFF. V is TRBV4-3 and J is TRBJ2-1; perhaps TRBD2 as D (5 bases). The CDR3 runs to 17 residues. The germline gives CDR1 LGHNA, CDR2 YSLEER. V gave up 0 bases and J gave up 8 bases, with 20 bases separating them.

This clonotype was observed once. Being one base from a much bigger clone, this may be a read error. The chain links TRBV20-1 to TRBJ1-3; D gene unclear. Germline values: CDR1 DFQATT, CDR2 SNEGSKA (reference sequence). The CDR3 covers 16 residues. V shed 0 bases and J shed 0 bases, with 12 bases lying between them. The CDR3 sequence: CSARDLAGLSGNTIYF. CDR3 DNA: TGCAGTGCTAGAGATTTAGCGGGCCTCTCTGGAAACACCATATATTTT.

On this clonotype itself: One end of the junction varies from germline; a read error may be responsible. This chain joins TRBV3-1 and TRBJ1-2, with 7 bases identical to TRBD1. This CDR3 is 12 amino acids long. The germline V gene has CDR1 LGHDT and CDR2 YNNKEL (reference sequence). The chain's CDR3 is CSSSLGQYGYTF. Written as DNA, the CDR3 is TGTTCCAGCAGCCTGGGACAGTATGGCTACACCTTC.

By share of the sample, this clonotype is medium-sized. The chain joins TRBV6-2 or TRBV6-3 to TRBJ1-5; weak D call: TRBD1 (5 bases). CDR1 is MNHEY, CDR2 SVGEGT, per germline. The CDR3 contains 13 residues. V lost 5 bases, J lost 2 bases, and 7 bases lay in between. Here the CDR3 DNA reads TGTGCCAGCAGTCAGGGACGCAATCAGCCCCAGCATTTT. It specifies CASSQGRNQPQHF.

This clonotype came up many times. This sequence joins TRBV20-1 and TRBJ1-1; D gene uncertain. Trimming shortened V by 4 bases and J by 1 base, and 4 bases separated the two germline ends. This CDR3 has 11 amino acids. Germline V CDR1 and CDR2: DFQATT, SNEGSKA (reference sequence). The CDR3 DNA reads as TGCAGTGCTAAGGGGAACACTGAAGCTTTCTTT. Protein: CSAKGNTEAFF.

The chain combines TRBV4-1 with TRBJ2-1; TRBD2 is a possible D gene (6 bases). The CDR3 extends over 16 amino acids. CDR1 MGHRA and CDR2 YSYEKL come from the germline V gene. V was shortened by 4 bases and J by 6 bases, with 19 bases between the two germline ends. CDR3 amino acids: CASSPFRIGGGNEQFF. CDR3 DNA sequence: TGCGCCAGCAGCCCATTTCGAATCGGGGGTGGCAATGAGCAGTTCTTC.

CDR3 nucleotide sequence: TGTGCCAGCAGCCAACGTACAGGGGGCGACTATGGCTACACCTTC. This sequence encodes CASSQRTGGDYGYTF. The V and J genes are TRBV7-3 and TRBJ1-2, with 9 bases that match TRBD1. Germline V CDR1 and CDR2: SGHTA, FQGTGA. The CDR3 has 15 residues. J was trimmed by 3 bases and V by 5 bases; bases with no gene match: 7.

This clonotype was detected many times. The genes are TRBV12-3 or TRBV12-4 and TRBJ2-1, with D perhaps matching TRBD1 (6 bases). The CDR3 extends over 11 amino acids. V gave up 8 bases and J gave up 10 bases, with 12 bases separating them. The CDR3 sequence is CASSSRGEQFF. CDR3 sequence (DNA): TGTGCCAGCTCTTCAAGGGGGGAGCAGTTCTTC.

This clonotype was seen repeatedly, ten times or more. V and J are TRBV3-1 and TRBJ2-4; TRBD2 agrees at 7 bases. Losses at the gene ends were 1 base for V and 7 bases for J; bases not matched to a gene: 7. Germline CDR1 is LGHDT and CDR2 is YNNKEL (reference sequence). The CDR3 runs 15 residues. CDR3 residues: CASSQGASGRNIQYF. The CDR3 DNA sequence: TGTGCCAGCAGCCAAGGGGCTAGCGGTAGGAACATTCAGTACTTC.

This clonotype is medium-sized in the sample. The chain is built from TRBV25-1 and TRBJ2-1; either TRBD1 or TRBD2 may supply D (5 bases each). The CDR3 has 14 residues. Germline V gene lookup returns CDR1 MGHDK and CDR2 SYGVNS. Trimming took 1 base from V and 7 from J, leaving 11 bases between them. CDR3 DNA sequence: TGTGCCAGCAGTGAATTTGGGGGAAGTAATGAGCAGTTCTTC. This encodes CASSEFGGSNEQFF.

This clonotype has at least ten counts. The chain has TRBV25-1 and TRBJ2-7; 9 nucleotides align to TRBD2. The CDR3 is 15 residues long. CDR1 is MGHDK, CDR2 SYGVNS, per germline. The V segment lost 1 base and the J segment 4 bases; nucleotides outside the gene matches: 5. DNA for the CDR3: TGTGCCAGCAGTGAATCCCTAGCGGGAAAATACGAGCAGTACTTC. Its protein product is CASSESLAGKYEQYF.

In this sample, this clonotype turned up many times. V usage is TRBV2 and J usage is TRBJ1-5; D is undetermined. V gave up 5 bases and J gave up 6 bases, with 8 bases separating them. Per germline, CDR1 SNHLY and CDR2 FYNNEI. The CDR3 is made up of 12 amino acids. In nucleotides, the CDR3 is TGTGCCAGCAGTTTCGGAGTTCAGCCCCAGCATTTT. This gives the protein CASSFGVQPQHF.

Comment on this clonotype: A much larger clone sits a single nucleotide away, making a read error possible. The chain couples TRBV2 to TRBJ2-7; 8 nucleotides match TRBD2. V gave up 9 bases and J gave up 2 bases; unmatched junction bases: 3. Germline CDR1 and CDR2: SNHLY and FYNNEI. CDR3 length: 12 amino acids. The CDR3 loop is CARTGGAYEQYF. As DNA, the CDR3 is TGTGCCAGAACCGGGGGGGCCTACGAGCAGTACTTC.

The V gene is TRBV10-3, the J gene TRBJ2-5, with TRBD2 matching 7 bases. The V gene's germline CDR1 is ENHRY and CDR2 SYGVKD. J was trimmed by 5 bases and V by 6 bases; bases with no gene match: 6. The CDR3 is made up of 13 amino acids. The CDR3 DNA follows: TGTGCCATCAGACTAGCGCTTCCGGAGACCCAGTACTTC. As protein: CAIRLALPETQYF.

The chain carries TRBV4-2 and TRBJ2-4; 12 bases are a match to TRBD2. Germline V gene sequence: CDR1 LGHNA, CDR2 YNFKEQ. This CDR3 comprises 14 residues. V was clipped by 4 bases and J by 7 bases; unmatched bases: 2. CDR3 residues: CASSPTSGSNIQYF. The DNA for the CDR3 is TGTGCCAGCAGCCCGACTAGCGGGAGTAACATTCAGTACTTC.

This chain links TRBV6-4 with TRBJ2-2; D possibly corresponds to TRBD1 (5 bases). This CDR3 contains 14 residues. Germline V gives CDR1 MRHNA, CDR2 SNTAGT. V was trimmed by 3 bases and J by 4 bases, leaving 9 bases between them. The CDR3 reads CASSEQGSTGELFF. For the CDR3, the DNA is TGTGCCAGCAGTGAGCAGGGCAGCACCGGGGAGCTGTTTTTT.

There are many counts of this clonotype. V is TRBV20-1 and J is TRBJ2-4; D may be TRBD1 or TRBD2 (5 bases each). V was pared by 0 bases and J by 3 bases, with 18 bases between. The V gene's germline CDR1 is DFQATT and CDR2 SNEGSKA (reference sequence). The length of the CDR3 is 17 residues. The CDR3 coding sequence is TGCAGTGCTAGAGATCCCTCCGGGGATAGGGGCAAAAACATTCAGTACTTC. This translates into CSARDPSGDRGKNIQYF.

This clonotype was seen only a few times. The chain joins TRBV11-3 to TRBJ2-1; a weak D match, TRBD1 (5 bases). CDR3 length: 14 residues. V lost 5 bases to trimming and J lost 10 bases, with 18 bases between them. Germline V gene data show CDR1 as SGHNT and CDR2 as YENEEA. CDR3 region: CASSPRNRGNEQFF. The CDR3 region has the DNA TGTGCCAGCAGCCCCCGAAATAGGGGCAACGAGCAGTTCTTC.

This clonotype is deemed medium-sized. The gene calls are TRBV25-1 and TRBJ2-3; 9 bases fit TRBD2. V shed 2 bases, J shed 4 bases, and the junction held 7 bases outside the gene matches. The CDR3 is 16 amino acids. Germline-derived CDR1 and CDR2 are MGHDK and SYGVNS. This chain's CDR3 is CASSERAGGEADTQYF. CDR3 nucleotides: TGTGCCAGCAGTGAAAGAGCGGGAGGTGAGGCAGATACGCAGTATTTT.

This clonotype was seen repeatedly, ten times or more. This chain uses TRBV7-9 with TRBJ2-3, with TRBD2 matching over 12 bases. Germline CDR1 SEHNR, CDR2 FQNEAQ (reference sequence). The CDR3 consists of 18 residues. V gave up 5 bases and J gave up 2 bases; unmatched junction bases: 11. The CDR3: CASSATSGSGGHTDTQYF. The CDR3 DNA sequence: TGTGCCAGCAGCGCGACTAGCGGGAGTGGCGGGCACACAGATACGCAGTATTTT. Variable domain in full (rest from reference TRBV7-9 and TRBJ2-3): DTGVSQNPRHKITKRGQNVTFRCDPISEHNRLYWYRQTLGQGPEFLTYFQNEAQLEKSRLLSDRFSAERPKGSFSTLEIQRTEQGDSAMYLCASSATSGSGGHTDTQYFGPGTRLTVL.

The table lists this clonotype with many counts. V is TRBV7-9 and J is TRBJ2-7, with 8 bases aligning to TRBD2. The CDR3 runs 14 residues. Germline V gives CDR1 SEHNR, CDR2 FQNEAQ (reference sequence). After removal of 5 bases from V and 2 bases from J, the junction contained 5 bases not matched to a gene. Here the CDR3 reads CASSPSGWAYEQYF. The DNA for the CDR3 is TGTGCCAGCAGCCCTAGCGGGTGGGCCTACGAGCAGTACTTC.

This clonotype came up many times. The genes are TRBV2 and TRBJ2-5; D remains unclear. V gave up 7 bases and J gave up 0 bases, with 12 bases separating them. Looked up from germline, CDR1 is SNHLY and CDR2 is FYNNEI. The CDR3 is 14 amino acids. CDR3 nucleotide sequence: TGTGCCAGCAAGATATCCGAGTACCAAGAGACCCAGTACTTC. Its protein is CASKISEYQETQYF.

This clonotype was observed many times. This chain links TRBV6-1 with TRBJ2-2, with 7 positions matching TRBD1. CDR1 MNHNS and CDR2 SASEGT come from the germline V gene. J was trimmed by 4 bases and V by 5 bases; bases with no gene match: 10. The CDR3 runs 16 residues. The CDR3 protein is CASSPQTGRVTGELFF. DNA of the CDR3: TGTGCCAGCAGTCCACAGACAGGGCGGGTCACCGGGGAGCTGTTTTTT.

This clonotype was seen more than once but under ten times. The chain links TRBV12-3 or TRBV12-4 to TRBJ2-7; a possible D gene is TRBD2 (6 bases). Trimming removed 8 bases at V and 3 bases at J, with 20 bases between. The CDR3 runs 15 residues. The CDR3 DNA is TGTGCCAGCCTGGAGGGTAATGGGGATTTCTACGAGCAGTACTTC. It translates to CASLEGNGDFYEQYF.

This clonotype was seen a handful of times. V is TRBV29-1 and J is TRBJ2-3; D is unresolved. CDR1 and CDR2 from the germline V gene are SQVTM and ANQGSEA. V lost 3 bases to trimming and J lost 2 bases, with 9 bases between them. This CDR3 has 13 residues. The DNA of the CDR3 is TGCAGCGTTGAGAAGGGAACCACAGATACGCAGTATTTT. This gives the protein CSVEKGTTDTQYF.

This clonotype was detected once. This may stem from a read error, because a much larger clone lies one nucleotide away. The chain couples TRBV20-1 to TRBJ2-7; 9 nucleotides match TRBD1. Germline-derived CDR1 and CDR2 are DFQATT and SNEGSKA (reference sequence). CDR3 length: 15 residues. This chain's CDR3 is CSAREPGQGACEQHF. CDR3 bases: TGCAGTGCTAGAGAGCCGGGACAGGGAGCCTGCGAGCAGCACTTC.

This clonotype was counted ten times or more. The V call is TRBV7-2, the J call TRBJ2-5, with a weak D call TRBD1 (6 bases). Trimming took 5 bases from V and 4 from J, leaving 14 bases between them. The CDR3 length is 14 residues. The germline gives CDR1 SGHTA, CDR2 FQGNSA. CDR3 sequence: CASSPLGAIETQYF. The CDR3 region has the DNA TGTGCCAGCAGCCCCCTGGGGGCAATAGAGACCCAGTACTTC.